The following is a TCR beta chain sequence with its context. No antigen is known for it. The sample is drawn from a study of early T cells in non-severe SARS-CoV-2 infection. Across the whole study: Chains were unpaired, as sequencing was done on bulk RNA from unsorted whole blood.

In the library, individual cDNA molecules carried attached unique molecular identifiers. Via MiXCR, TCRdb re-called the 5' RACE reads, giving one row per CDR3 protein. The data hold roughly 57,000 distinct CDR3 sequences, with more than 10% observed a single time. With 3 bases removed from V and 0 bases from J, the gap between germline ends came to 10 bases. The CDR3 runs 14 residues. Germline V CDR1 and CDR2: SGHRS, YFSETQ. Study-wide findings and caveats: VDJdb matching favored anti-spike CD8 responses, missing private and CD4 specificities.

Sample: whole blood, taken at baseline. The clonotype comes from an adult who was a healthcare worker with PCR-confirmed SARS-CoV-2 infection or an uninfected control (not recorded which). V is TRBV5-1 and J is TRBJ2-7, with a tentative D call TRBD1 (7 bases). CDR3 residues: CASSSGDSSYEQYF. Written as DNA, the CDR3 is TGCGCCAGCAGCTCGGGGGACAGCTCCTACGAGCAGTACTTC.